The sequence of this TCR beta chain was determined in a study of blood T cells in healthy people across ages. The CDR3 length is 14 residues. The germline V gene has CDR1 SEHNR and CDR2 FQNEAQ (reference sequence). The V gene lost 1 base and the J gene lost 8 bases, with 12 bases spanning the gap. In each sample, at least 6.5 million PBMCs were isolated. A sample-barcoded 5' primer and a J-beta primer mix were used in a second PCR of roughly 7 to 11 cycles. From the 5' RACE reads, TCRdb called clonotypes with MiXCR, one entry per CDR3 protein. The table records about 1.5 million distinct CDR3 sequences, 35% to 45% of them present only once.

The sample comprised blood. This clonotype was obtained from a woman aged 18 to 35 in good health. The chain carries TRBV7-9 and TRBJ2-1, with no clear D. CDR3 DNA: TGTGCCAGCAGCTTAGGGCTGGGGATCCATGAGCAGTTCTTC. It encodes CASSLGLGIHEQFF.